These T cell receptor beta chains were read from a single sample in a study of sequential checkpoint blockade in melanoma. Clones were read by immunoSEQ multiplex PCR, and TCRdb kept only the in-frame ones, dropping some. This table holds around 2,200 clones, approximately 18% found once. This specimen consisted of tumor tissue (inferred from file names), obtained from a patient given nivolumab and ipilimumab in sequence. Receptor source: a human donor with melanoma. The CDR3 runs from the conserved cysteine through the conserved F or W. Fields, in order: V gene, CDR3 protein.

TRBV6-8 CASRMVGGHEKLFF
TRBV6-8 CASRRDRDTEAFF
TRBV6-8 CASSHDRVGEGYTF
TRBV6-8 CASSSEAGTLGVNEQFF
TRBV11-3 CASSVQGRNTEAFF
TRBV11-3 CASTREKAANEKLFF
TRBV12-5 CATRSRLPGTGNTIYF
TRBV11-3 CASSPGDWSYEQYF
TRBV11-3 CASSLGGLVAQETQYF
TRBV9 CASGDSNQPQHF
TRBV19 CASKRAVSNQPQHF
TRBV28 CASSLRPRRLADNEQFF
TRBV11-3 CASSLTGGGTYTQYF
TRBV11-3 CASSPRHGGGDTEAFF
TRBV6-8 CASSTLTEMNTEAFF
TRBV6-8 CASRAGSVYEQYF
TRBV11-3 CASSPYAVDSGYTF
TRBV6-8 CASSYQFIPQYF
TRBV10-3 CAISEPGQGPRGYTF
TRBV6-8 CASSSHLGLAGGSSYEQYF
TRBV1 CASSNGGGGTDTQYF
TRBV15 CATSRVVRSETQYF